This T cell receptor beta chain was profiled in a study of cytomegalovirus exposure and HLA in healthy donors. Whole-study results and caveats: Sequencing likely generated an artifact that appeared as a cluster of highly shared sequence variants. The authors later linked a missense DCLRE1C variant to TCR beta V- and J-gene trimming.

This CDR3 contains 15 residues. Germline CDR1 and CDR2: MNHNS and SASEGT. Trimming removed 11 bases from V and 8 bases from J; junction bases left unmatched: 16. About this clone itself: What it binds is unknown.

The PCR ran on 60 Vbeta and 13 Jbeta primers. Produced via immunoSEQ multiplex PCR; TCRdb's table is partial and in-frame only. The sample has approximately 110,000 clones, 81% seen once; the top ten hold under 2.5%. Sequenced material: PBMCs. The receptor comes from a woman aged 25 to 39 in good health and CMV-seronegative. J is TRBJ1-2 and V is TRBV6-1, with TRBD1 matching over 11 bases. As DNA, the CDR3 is TGTGCCGGCTCCCTCCCCGGGACAGGGGGTAGCGGCTACACCTTC. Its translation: CAGSLPGTGGSGYTF.